Shown below are 28 T cell receptor beta chains from a single sample sequenced in a study of blood T cell repertoires in COVID-19. Measured with immunoSEQ multiplex PCR; TCRdb has only the in-frame clones, and not every one. The profile shows 140,000 or so clones, 88% of them singletons. The sample consisted of peripheral blood. Every receptor here comes from a human donor with COVID-19, enrolled during active disease. The donor label of this sample is uncertain.

The chain uses TRBV18 and TRBJ2-7; the match to TRBD1 covers 7 bases. CDR3 length: 15 amino acids. Germline trimming cut 6 bases from V and 4 bases from J; bases unmatched to any gene: 12. Looked up from germline, CDR1 is KGHSH and CDR2 is LQKENI. As DNA, the CDR3 is TGTGCCAGCTCGCCCTCACAGGGGACCTTATACGAGCAGTACTTC. This translates into CASSPSQGTLYEQYF. Supplemented by reference TRBV18 and TRBJ2-7, the full variable domain reads NAGVMQNPRHLVRRRGQEARLRCSPMKGHSHVYWYRQLPEEGLKFMVYLQKENIIDESGMPKERFSAEFPKEGPSILRIQQVVRGDSAAYFCASSPSQGTLYEQYFGPGTRLTVT.

Only one count was recorded for this clone. V usage is TRBV5-1 and J usage is TRBJ2-5; D is unclear. Trimming shortened V by 4 bases and J by 2 bases, and 3 bases separated the two germline ends. Germline-derived CDR1 and CDR2 are SGHRS and YFSETQ. The CDR3 extends over 11 amino acids. CDR3: CASSTQETQYF. The CDR3 nucleotides read TGCGCCAGCAGCACACAAGAGACCCAGTACTTC.

This clone is a singleton in its sample. The CDR3 is CAISGGGVSYEQYF. The CDR3 DNA sequence: TGTGCCATCAGTGGGGGAGGAGTCTCCTACGAGCAGTACTTC. This chain links TRBV10-3 with TRBJ2-7; possible D gene TRBD2, 6 bases. Trimming took off 4 bases at V and 0 bases at J, with 10 bases between the two ends. The CDR3 runs to 14 residues. The germline V gene has CDR1 ENHRY and CDR2 SYGVKD.

This chain connects TRBV11-2 to TRBJ2-7; 10 nucleotides agree with TRBD1. Trimming removed 5 bases from V and 4 bases from J; junction bases left unmatched: 8. This CDR3 region has 15 residues. The germline gives CDR1 SGHAT, CDR2 FQNNGV. Here the CDR3 DNA reads TGTGCCAGCAGCACCGGGACAGGGGTTGAATACGAGCAGTACTTC. Translated: CASSTGTGVEYEQYF.

The CDR3 DNA sequence: TGTGCCAGCAGCGACAGGGACTATGGCTACACCTTC. It is translated as CASSDRDYGYTF. The chain combines TRBV5-6 with TRBJ1-2; 7 bases fit TRBD1. Unmatched junction bases numbered 0, after V lost 4 bases and J lost 3 bases. This CDR3 is 12 amino acids long. Germline CDR1 reads SGHDT; CDR2 reads YYEEEE.

The DNA for the CDR3 is TGTGCCAGCAGTTTGATGAGAGGGGGCTACACTGAAGCTTTCTTT. Translation gives CASSLMRGGYTEAFF. This chain joins TRBV27 and TRBJ1-1; TRBD1 matches 7 bases. The CDR3 has 15 amino acids. The J segment lost 3 bases and the V segment lost 3 bases, leaving 7 bases of the junction unmatched. The germline V gene encodes CDR1 MNHEY and CDR2 SMNVEV (reference sequence).

This chain links TRBV10-3 with TRBJ1-5, with 8 bases fitting TRBD1. CDR3 size: 13 residues. CDR1 is ENHRY, CDR2 SYGVKD, per germline. V gave up 7 bases and J gave up 5 bases; unmatched junction bases: 4. DNA of the CDR3: TGTGCCATCAACCCGGACAGGGATCAGCCCCAGCATTTT. It yields the protein CAINPDRDQPQHF.

J is TRBJ1-1 and V is TRBV7-9, with 7 bases identical to TRBD1. V was clipped by 0 bases and J by 6 bases; unmatched bases: 4. Germline V CDR1 and CDR2: SEHNR, FQNEAQ (reference sequence). The CDR3 runs to 14 residues. CDR3 in DNA: TGTGCCAGCAGCTTAGCGGGGGACAGCGCTGAAGCTTTCTTT. Translating it yields CASSLAGDSAEAFF.

The chain recombines TRBV28 with TRBJ2-7; 13 bases line up with TRBD2. The J segment lost 1 base and the V segment lost 8 bases, leaving 2 bases of the junction unmatched. CDR3 size: 14 residues. Germline V gene data show CDR1 as MDHEN and CDR2 as SYDVKM. In DNA form, the CDR3 reads TGTGCCAGCCTGACTAGCGGGAGGTCCTACGAGCAGTACTTC. Protein product: CASLTSGRSYEQYF.

This chain uses TRBV14 with TRBJ1-2; 11 bases align to TRBD1. The CDR3 contains 15 residues. Germline assignment: CDR1 SGHDN and CDR2 FVKESK. V shed 4 bases, J shed 4 bases, and the junction held 5 bases outside the gene matches. Here the CDR3 reads CASSRRTGGIYGYTF. CDR3 DNA: TGTGCCAGCAGCCGACGGACAGGGGGCATCTATGGCTACACCTTC.

The genes are TRBV18 and TRBJ2-1, with 11 bases identical to TRBD2. The CDR3 length is 16 residues. Trimming took 5 bases from V and 4 from J; bases not matched to a gene: 7. Germline values: CDR1 KGHSH, CDR2 LQKENI. As DNA, the CDR3 is TGTGCCAGCTCAGCCCTACTAGCGGGAGATTACAATGAGCAGTTCTTC. This gives the protein CASSALLAGDYNEQFF.

The chain joins TRBV12-5 to TRBJ1-2; D gene uncertain. The CDR3 length is 16 residues. Deletions cut 1 base from V and 4 bases from J, with 16 bases between. Per the germline V gene, CDR1 is LGHNT and CDR2 is FRNRAP. CDR3 amino acids: CASGLDPPPSGYGYTF. In nucleotides, the CDR3 is TGTGCTAGTGGTTTGGATCCCCCCCCCTCCGGCTATGGCTACACCTTC.

This sequence joins TRBV18 and TRBJ1-5; 7 bases map to TRBD1. This CDR3 spans 16 amino acids. Germline CDR1 KGHSH, CDR2 LQKENI. V dropped 0 bases and J dropped 4; count of bases not matched to a gene: 6. The CDR3 spells CASSPPGRQGNQPQHF. The CDR3 DNA reads TGTGCCAGCTCACCACCGGGACGACAGGGAAATCAGCCCCAGCATTTT.

The chain couples TRBV3-1 (or the pseudogene TRBV3-2) to TRBJ2-1; D unresolved. This CDR3 has 12 residues. V was shortened by 3 bases and J by 8 bases, with 8 bases between the two germline ends. Germline V gene sequence: CDR1 LGHDT, CDR2 YNNKEL (reference sequence). CDR3 protein: CASSHMSDEQFF. The CDR3 coding sequence is TGTGCCAGCAGCCACATGTCAGATGAGCAGTTCTTC.

This clone has only one observation. V and J are TRBV6-5 and TRBJ1-1; no clear D gene. The V and J ends lost 6 bases and 5 bases respectively, with 13 bases between them. The CDR3 has 13 residues. Germline CDR1 is MNHEY and CDR2 is SVGAGI. CDR3 region: CASRTPTETEAFF. The CDR3 bases are TGTGCCAGCAGAACGCCAACGGAGACTGAAGCTTTCTTT.

The genes are TRBV24-1 and TRBJ2-1, with a tentative D call TRBD1 (6 bases). Per germline, CDR1 KGHDR and CDR2 SFDVKD. The CDR3 totals 13 residues. With 5 bases removed from V and 4 bases from J, the gap between germline ends came to 8 bases. The CDR3 DNA follows: TGTGCCACCAGTGGGGGGCCGTACAATGAGCAGTTCTTC. Translating it yields CATSGGPYNEQFF.

The chain joins TRBV10-3 to TRBJ1-1; D unresolved. V lost 4 bases and J lost 3, with 9 bases in between. The CDR3 is made up of 13 amino acids. Germline loops: CDR1 ENHRY, CDR2 SYGVKD. The CDR3 protein is CAISAEADTEAFF. The CDR3 DNA follows: TGTGCCATCAGTGCGGAGGCGGACACTGAAGCTTTCTTT.

The V and J genes are TRBV7-2 and TRBJ2-3; 16 positions agree with TRBD2. The CDR3 totals 17 residues. Trimming removed 5 bases from V and 3 bases from J; junction bases left unmatched: 5. The germline V gene has CDR1 SGHTA and CDR2 FQGNSA. CDR3 sequence: CASSPGTSGGGTDTQYF. The CDR3 bases are TGTGCCAGCAGCCCTGGGACTAGCGGGGGGGGAACAGATACGCAGTATTTT.

In its sample, this clone was seen a few times. The V and J genes are TRBV15 and TRBJ1-2, with D possibly being TRBD1 (5 bases). The ends were cut back, 3 bases at V and 8 bases at J, with 19 bases in the middle. Germline lookup yields CDR1 LNHNV and CDR2 YYDKDF (reference sequence). The length of the CDR3 is 15 residues. CDR3 sequence: CATSRRPTDLWGYTF. In DNA, the CDR3 is TGTGCCACCAGCAGGCGCCCGACAGACCTTTGGGGCTACACCTTC.

The chain couples TRBV28 to TRBJ2-6; D is possibly TRBD1 (6 bases). This CDR3 region has 15 residues. Trimming removed 4 bases at V and 2 bases at J, with 9 bases between. CDR1 is MDHEN and CDR2 is SYDVKM in the germline V gene. The chain's CDR3 is CASSSPGAGANVLTF. Written as DNA, the CDR3 is TGTGCCAGCAGTTCCCCAGGGGCTGGGGCCAACGTCCTGACTTTC.

This rearrangement joins TRBV2 to TRBJ1-1, with D hard to call. Germline CDR1 SNHLY, CDR2 FYNNEI. The CDR3 contains 15 residues. The ends were cut back, 7 bases at V and 1 base at J, with 16 bases in the middle. As DNA, the CDR3 is TGTGCCAGCACCTGGAATGAGGGCTGGAACACTGAAGCTTTCTTT. Translation: CASTWNEGWNTEAFF.

This clone was counted a few times. V gene TRBV10-1 combines with J gene TRBJ2-2; D not resolved. In germline, CDR1 is WNHNN, CDR2 SYGVQD (reference sequence). This CDR3 is 13 amino acids long. V lost 2 bases to trimming and J lost 7 bases, with 8 bases between them. As DNA, the CDR3 is TGCGCCAGCAGTGAGGGGCCCGGCGGGGAGCTGTTTTTT. Translated, it gives CASSEGPGGELFF.

This clone was counted a few times. The rearrangement uses TRBV7-9 and TRBJ1-2, with D perhaps matching TRBD1 (6 bases). V was trimmed by 1 base and J by 5 bases, leaving 11 bases between them. Germline lookup yields CDR1 SEHNR and CDR2 FQNEAQ (reference sequence). This CDR3 is 14 amino acids long. DNA of the CDR3: TGTGCCAGCAGCTTAGAGGACAGTCCTTATGGCTACACCTTC. Translation gives CASSLEDSPYGYTF.

The rearrangement links TRBV29-1 to TRBJ1-2; 9 positions agree with TRBD1. This CDR3 comprises 14 residues. Germline V gene sequence: CDR1 SQVTM, CDR2 ANQGSEA. Trimming at V came to 6 bases and at J to 3 bases, leaving 8 bases not matched to a gene. CDR3 sequence: CSVADRGSYYGYTF. Here the CDR3 DNA reads TGCAGCGTAGCAGACAGGGGGAGCTACTATGGCTACACCTTC. The full variable domain, rest sourced from reference TRBV29-1 and TRBJ1-2, is SAVISQKPSRDICQRGTSLTIQCQVDSQVTMMFWYRQQPGQSLTLIATANQGSEATYESGFVIDKFPISRPNLTFSTLTVSNMSPEDSSIYLCSVADRGSYYGYTFGSGTRLTVV.

The V call is TRBV14, the J call TRBJ1-6, with D possibly TRBD1 on 6 matching bases. Trimming left V 4 bases short and J 9 bases short, with 16 bases between. Looked up from germline, CDR1 is SGHDN and CDR2 is FVKESK. This CDR3 region has 15 residues. The CDR3 region is CASSLRAGASSPLHF. The CDR3 nucleotides read TGTGCCAGCAGCCTAAGAGCAGGGGCCAGTTCACCCCTCCACTTT.

This clone has more than one count but fewer than ten. The chain links TRBV11-2 to TRBJ2-7; no reliable D call. The CDR3 runs to 14 residues. V was pared by 0 bases and J by 3 bases, with 9 bases between. Germline V CDR1 and CDR2: SGHAT, FQNNGV. Written as DNA, the CDR3 is TGTGCCAGCAGCTTAGAAGTAGAGGACTACGAGCAGTACTTC. This encodes CASSLEVEDYEQYF.

In its sample, this clone was seen once. The chain carries TRBV5-1 and TRBJ1-3; 9 positions match TRBD1. The CDR3 consists of 16 residues. The germline gives CDR1 SGHRS, CDR2 YFSETQ. V lost 4 bases, J lost 5 bases, and 10 bases stayed unmatched. The DNA of the CDR3 is TGCGCCAGCAGCGCGCCAAATACAGGGGGCCGAAACACCATATATTTT. Protein sequence: CASSAPNTGGRNTIYF.

The V and J genes are TRBV7-3 and TRBJ1-5; D gene ambiguous. Germline V gene data show CDR1 as SGHTA and CDR2 as FQGTGA. The CDR3 sequence is 15 residues long. Trimming cost V 1 base and J 3 bases, with 10 bases left between them. CDR3 sequence reads: CASSLKEGTNQPQHF. CDR3 DNA sequence: TGTGCCAGCAGCTTAAAGGAGGGCACCAATCAGCCCCAGCATTTT.